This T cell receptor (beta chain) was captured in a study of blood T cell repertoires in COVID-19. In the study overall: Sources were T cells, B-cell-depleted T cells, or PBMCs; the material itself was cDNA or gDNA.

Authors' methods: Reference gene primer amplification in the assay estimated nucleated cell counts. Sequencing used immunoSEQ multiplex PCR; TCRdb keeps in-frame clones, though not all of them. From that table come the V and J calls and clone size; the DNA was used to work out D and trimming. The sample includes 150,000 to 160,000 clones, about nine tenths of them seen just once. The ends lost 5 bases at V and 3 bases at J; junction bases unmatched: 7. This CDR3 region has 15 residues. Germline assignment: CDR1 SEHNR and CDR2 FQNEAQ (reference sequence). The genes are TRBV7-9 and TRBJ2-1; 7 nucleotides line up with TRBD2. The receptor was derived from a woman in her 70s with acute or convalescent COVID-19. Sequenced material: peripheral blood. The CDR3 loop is CASSRLADNYNEQFF. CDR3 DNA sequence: TGTGCCAGCAGCCGGCTAGCGGACAACTACAATGAGCAGTTCTTC.